The text below deals with one T cell receptor beta chain. These data originate in a study of blood T cell repertoires in COVID-19. The V end lost 6 bases, the J end lost 0 bases, and 12 bases lay between the germline ends. The germline V gene has CDR1 MDHEN and CDR2 SYDVKM. The CDR3 length is 15 residues. The assay was immunoSEQ multiplex PCR, and TCRdb's table has in-frame clones only and misses some. The sample has 180,000 or so clones, around 85% seen once. The V and J genes are TRBV28 and TRBJ2-1; TRBD1 is a possible D gene (6 bases). The sample consisted of peripheral blood. This clonotype was sampled from a man in his sixties with acute or convalescent COVID-19. CDR3 amino acids: CASSPVGGSYNEQFF. Written as DNA, the CDR3 is TGTGCCAGCAGCCCCGTAGGGGGCTCCTACAATGAGCAGTTCTTC.